These T cell receptor beta chains were read from a single sample in a study. TCRdb re-called the RT-PCR reads through MiXCR, storing one row per CDR3 protein. The table records about 680,000 distinct CDR3 sequences, over 12% of them present only once. Sequenced input: memory CD4+ T cells from blood. These receptor sequences come from a female donor in good health, serving as a healthy control. Both conserved end residues are part of each CDR3. D genes are given only for firm matches. A row's size may be missing; if present it is once, few, many or a size class.

>TRBJ2-5|.|TRBV4-1|many
CASSQDSRQGGQTQYF
TGCGCCAGCAGCCAAGATTCCCGACAGGGAGGACAGACCCAGTACTTC
>TRBJ2-5|.|TRBV2|.
CASMVYETQYF
TGTGCCAGCATGGTATATGAGACCCAGTACTTC
>TRBJ2-3|TRBD2|TRBV20-1|.
CSVPGHLAGITDTQYF
TGCAGTGTTCCGGGGCACCTAGCGGGTATCACAGATACGCAGTATTTT
>TRBJ2-3|TRBD2|TRBV6-6|.
CASSSLGLATHSWTQYF
TGTGCCAGCAGTTCCCTGGGACTAGCGACGCATTCTTGGACGCAGTATTTT
>TRBJ1-5|.|TRBV27|few
CASSYQGQPQHF
TGTGCCAGCAGTTATCAGGGTCAGCCCCAGCATTTT
>TRBJ2-1|TRBD2|TRBV4-1|many
CASSHKIWLAGPSYNEQFF
TGCGCCAGCAGCCACAAGATCTGGCTAGCGGGGCCTTCATACAATGAGCAGTTCTTC
>TRBJ1-5|.|TRBV15|.
CATSSGSYQPQHF
TGTGCCACCAGCAGTGGGTCCTATCAGCCCCAGCATTTT
>TRBJ1-1|.|TRBV11-2|.
CASSFPQGSMNTEAFF
TGTGCCAGCAGTTTTCCTCAGGGGAGCATGAACACTGAAGCTTTCTTT
>TRBJ1-1|.|TRBV7-8|.
CASSYHAEAFF
TGTGCCAGCAGCTACCACGCTGAAGCTTTCTTT
>TRBJ1-3|.|TRBV11-2|.
CASSSAIGVSGNTIYF
TGTGCCAGCAGCTCAGCCATAGGGGTCTCTGGAAACACCATATATTTT
>TRBJ2-3|TRBD2|TRBV20-1|few
CSAPLTSGTGDTQYF
TGCAGTGCCCCACTGACTAGCGGGACGGGAGATACGCAGTATTTT
>TRBJ2-2|TRBD2|TRBV20-1|many
CSARDARAGDTGELFF
TGCAGTGCTAGAGATGCTCGAGCGGGGGACACCGGGGAGCTGTTTTTT
>TRBJ2-2|TRBD1|TRBV5-6|few
CASSSDRGIRTGELFF
TGTGCCAGCAGCAGTGACAGGGGTATCAGGACCGGGGAGCTGTTTTTT
>TRBJ2-7|.|TRBV7-2|.
CASSPWTTRYEQYF
TGTGCCAGCAGCCCTTGGACGACACGGTACGAGCAGTACTTC
>TRBJ2-1|.|TRBV5-1|.
CASKPGPSSYNEQFF
TGCGCCAGCAAGCCAGGACCCAGCTCCTACAATGAGCAGTTCTTC
>TRBJ1-1|.|TRBV20-1|.
CSAKGQSLAEAFF
TGCAGTGCTAAAGGACAGAGCCTCGCTGAAGCTTTCTTT
>TRBJ2-3|TRBD2|TRBV29-1|many
CSVTGTSRDTQYF
TGCAGCGTTACTGGGACTAGCCGTGATACGCAGTATTTT
>TRBJ2-3|TRBD2|TRBV6-2/TRBV6-3|few
CASALGLAGATDTQYF
TGTGCCAGCGCTCTAGGACTAGCGGGGGCCACAGATACGCAGTATTTT
>TRBJ2-1|.|TRBV2|few
CASRGTFRYEQFF
TGTGCCAGCAGGGGGACCTTTCGATATGAGCAGTTCTTC
>TRBJ2-1|TRBD2|TRBV6-1|.
CASSGHGLAGGLNEQFF
TGTGCCAGCAGTGGCCACGGACTAGCGGGAGGGCTTAATGAGCAGTTCTTC
>TRBJ2-1|.|TRBV7-2|.
CASSLMRAVNEQFF
TGTGCCAGCAGCTTAATGAGGGCCGTAAATGAGCAGTTCTTC
>TRBJ2-7|.|TRBV12-5|few
CASGRGLYEQYF
TGTGCTAGTGGTCGGGGACTTTACGAGCAGTACTTC